This TCR beta chain was retrieved from a study of cytomegalovirus exposure and HLA in healthy donors. Whole-study findings and limits: Presence/absence analyses assumed roughly uniform sequencing depth across donors, which may not hold. TCR beta chains numbering 150 to 200 were designated cytomegalovirus-associated.

Germline CDR1 reads LNHDA; CDR2 reads SQIVND (reference sequence). V was pared by 9 bases and J by 5 bases, with 16 bases of the junction left unmatched. CDR3 length: 16 residues. Both 60 Vbeta primers and 13 Jbeta primers went into the PCR. Generated by immunoSEQ multiplex PCR, the TCRdb table keeps only in-frame clones and is missing some. The sample includes approximately 120,000 clones, over 65% seen only once; the top ten take less than 3.5%. As regards this clone: As yet, its antigen is unknown.

The sequenced material came from PBMCs. The chain links TRBV19 to TRBJ2-3; 8 positions match TRBD1. This clonotype was sampled from a female donor in good health and CMV-seronegative. The CDR3 here is CASGQGRGPGRDTQYF. The DNA of the CDR3 is TGTGCCAGCGGACAGGGAAGGGGGCCCGGAAGAGATACGCAGTATTTT.